This TCR beta chain was observed in a study of identical twins. Whole-study results and caveats: Beta out-of-frame sequences showed weaker excess sharing between twins. It was possible that invariant MAIT and iNKT cells partly confounded the zero-insertion analyses. Among monozygotic twins, out-of-frame TCR alpha sharing exceeded what models predicted.

This CDR3 contains 14 residues. Trimming left V 6 bases short and J 1 base short, with 10 bases between. Germline V gene lookup returns CDR1 MDHEN and CDR2 SYDVKM. In regard to this clonotype: Its specificity is not known.

Every sampled donor was Caucasian and healthy. TCRdb processed the 5' RACE reads anew with MiXCR; each CDR3 protein has one entry. The repertoire consists of about 240,000 distinct CDR3 sequences, with roughly a tenth occurring once and the leading ten covering approximately 11%. The chain links TRBV28 to TRBJ2-1; no definite D call. This TCR was sampled from a man over 45 in good health. Input material: memory T cells sorted from blood. The chain's CDR3 is CASSFFVSYNEQFF. The CDR3 DNA is TGTGCCAGCAGCTTCTTTGTGTCCTACAATGAGCAGTTCTTC.